This T cell receptor beta chain was sequenced for a study of early T cells in non-severe SARS-CoV-2 infection. Many counts were recorded for this clonotype. Looked up from germline, CDR1 is DFQATT and CDR2 is SNEGSKA (reference sequence). The CDR3 contains 13 residues. V gave up 3 bases and J gave up 2 bases, with 11 bases separating them. Each CDR3 protein gets one entry after TCRdb re-called the 5' RACE reads with MiXCR. The sample includes roughly 32,000 distinct CDR3 sequences, around 6.6% of them seen just once. The sequence was obtained from an adult who was a healthcare worker with PCR-confirmed SARS-CoV-2 infection or an uninfected control (not recorded which). This sequence joins TRBV20-1 and TRBJ2-7; D remains ambiguous. Sequences were obtained from whole blood. The CDR3 here is CSASLGLTYEQYF. The CDR3 coding sequence is TGCAGTGCTAGCCTGGGATTAACCTACGAGCAGTACTTC.